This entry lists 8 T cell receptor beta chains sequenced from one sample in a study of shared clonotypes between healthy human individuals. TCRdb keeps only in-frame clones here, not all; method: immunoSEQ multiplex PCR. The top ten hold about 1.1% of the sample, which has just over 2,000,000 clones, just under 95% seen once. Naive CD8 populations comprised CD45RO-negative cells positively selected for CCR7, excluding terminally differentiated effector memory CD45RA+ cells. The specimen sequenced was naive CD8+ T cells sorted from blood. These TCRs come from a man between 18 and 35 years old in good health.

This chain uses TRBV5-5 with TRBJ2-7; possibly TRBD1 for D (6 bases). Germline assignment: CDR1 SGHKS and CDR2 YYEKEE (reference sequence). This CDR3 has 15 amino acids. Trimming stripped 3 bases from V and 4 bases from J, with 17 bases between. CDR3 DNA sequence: TGTGCCAGCAGCTCCCCCGGGACATCGGTTTACGAGCAGTACTTC. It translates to CASSSPGTSVYEQYF.

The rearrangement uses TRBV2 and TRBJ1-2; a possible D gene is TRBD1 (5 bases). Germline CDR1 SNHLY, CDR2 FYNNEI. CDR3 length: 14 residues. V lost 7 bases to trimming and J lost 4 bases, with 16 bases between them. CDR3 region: CASTPGDPIYGYTF. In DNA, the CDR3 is TGTGCCAGCACCCCCGGGGACCCGATCTATGGCTACACCTTC. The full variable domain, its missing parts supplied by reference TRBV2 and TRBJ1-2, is EPEVTQTPSHQVTQMGQEVILRCVPISNHLYFYWYRQILGQKVEFLVSFYNNEISEKSEIFDDQFSVERPDGSNFTLKIRSTKLEDSAMYFCASTPGDPIYGYTFGSGTRLTVV.

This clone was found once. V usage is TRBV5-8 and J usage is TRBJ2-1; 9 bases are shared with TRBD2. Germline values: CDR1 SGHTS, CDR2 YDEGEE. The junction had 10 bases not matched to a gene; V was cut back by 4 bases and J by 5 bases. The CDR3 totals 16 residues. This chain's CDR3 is CASSQPTSGSNNEQFF. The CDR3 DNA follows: TGTGCCAGCAGCCAACCGACTAGCGGAAGTAACAATGAGCAGTTCTTC.

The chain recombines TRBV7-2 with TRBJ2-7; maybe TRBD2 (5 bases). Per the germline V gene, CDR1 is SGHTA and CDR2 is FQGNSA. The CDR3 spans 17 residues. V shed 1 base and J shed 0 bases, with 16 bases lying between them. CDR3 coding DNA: TGTGCCAGCAGCTTAGGGCGGGCTGGCGGAAGCTCCTACGAGCAGTACTTC. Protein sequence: CASSLGRAGGSSYEQYF.

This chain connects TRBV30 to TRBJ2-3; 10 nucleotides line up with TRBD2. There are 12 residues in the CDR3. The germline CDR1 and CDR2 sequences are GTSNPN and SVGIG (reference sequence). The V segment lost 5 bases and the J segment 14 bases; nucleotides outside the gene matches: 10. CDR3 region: CAWSRGTSALYF. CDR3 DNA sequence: TGTGCCTGGTCCCGAGGGACTAGCGCTCTGTATTTT. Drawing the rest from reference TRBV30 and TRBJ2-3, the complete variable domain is SQTIHQWPATLVQPVGSPLSLECTVEGTSNPNLYWYRQAAGRGLQLLFYSVGIGQISSEVPQNLSASRPQDRQFILSSKKLLLSDSGFYLCAWSRGTSALYFGPGTRLTVL.

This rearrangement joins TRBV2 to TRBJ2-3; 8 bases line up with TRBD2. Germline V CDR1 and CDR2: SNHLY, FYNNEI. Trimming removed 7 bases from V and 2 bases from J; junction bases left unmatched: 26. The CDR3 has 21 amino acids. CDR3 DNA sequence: TGTGCCAGCACACGGGACCCACGAGCGGGAGCGACACCAAAAGTCACAGATACGCAGTATTTT. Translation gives CASTRDPRAGATPKVTDTQYF.

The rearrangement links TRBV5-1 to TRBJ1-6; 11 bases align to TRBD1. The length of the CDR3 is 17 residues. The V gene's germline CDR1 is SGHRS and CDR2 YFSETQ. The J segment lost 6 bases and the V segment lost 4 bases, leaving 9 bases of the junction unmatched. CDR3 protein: CASSIAGQGVFNSPLHF. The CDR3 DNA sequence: TGCGCCAGCAGCATTGCGGGACAGGGGGTTTTTAATTCACCCCTCCACTTT.

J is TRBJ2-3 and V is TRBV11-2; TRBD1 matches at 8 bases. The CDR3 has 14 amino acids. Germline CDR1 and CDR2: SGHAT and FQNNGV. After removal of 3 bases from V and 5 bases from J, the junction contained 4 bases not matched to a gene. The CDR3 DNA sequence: TGTGCCAGCAGCTTGACAGGGGCCAGAGATACGCAGTATTTT. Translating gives CASSLTGARDTQYF.